This paragraph reports one T cell receptor (beta chain). Its antigen is currently unknown. This specimen belongs to a study of CD8 T cells in ankylosing spondylitis. MiXCR, run by TCRdb on the 5' RACE reads, gives a single entry per CDR3 protein. Of approximately 400,000 distinct CDR3 sequences listed, 20% to 30% are singletons. This CDR3 is 15 amino acids long. V lost 4 bases to trimming and J lost 10 bases; unmatched junction nucleotides: 9. The germline gives CDR1 SGHKS, CDR2 YYEKEE (reference sequence). Study findings and constraints: In ankylosing spondylitis blood, a motif of fewer than 10 highly homologous TCR beta variants appeared characteristic.

The sequence came from a male donor with ankylosing spondylitis. J is TRBJ2-3 and V is TRBV5-5, with 13 bases that match TRBD2. The material sequenced was blood, either unsorted or a sorted T cell fraction (not recorded which). As DNA, the CDR3 is TGTGCCAGCAGCGAGATGACTAGCGGGGGGAGGGCGCAGTATTTT. It translates to CASSEMTSGGRAQYF. Supplemented by reference TRBV5-5 and TRBJ2-3, the full variable domain reads DAGVTQSPTHLIKTRGQQVTLRCSPISGHKSVSWYQQVLGQGPQFIFQYYEKEERGRGNFPDRFSARQFPNYSSELNVNALLLGDSALYLCASSEMTSGGRAQYFGPGTRLTVL.